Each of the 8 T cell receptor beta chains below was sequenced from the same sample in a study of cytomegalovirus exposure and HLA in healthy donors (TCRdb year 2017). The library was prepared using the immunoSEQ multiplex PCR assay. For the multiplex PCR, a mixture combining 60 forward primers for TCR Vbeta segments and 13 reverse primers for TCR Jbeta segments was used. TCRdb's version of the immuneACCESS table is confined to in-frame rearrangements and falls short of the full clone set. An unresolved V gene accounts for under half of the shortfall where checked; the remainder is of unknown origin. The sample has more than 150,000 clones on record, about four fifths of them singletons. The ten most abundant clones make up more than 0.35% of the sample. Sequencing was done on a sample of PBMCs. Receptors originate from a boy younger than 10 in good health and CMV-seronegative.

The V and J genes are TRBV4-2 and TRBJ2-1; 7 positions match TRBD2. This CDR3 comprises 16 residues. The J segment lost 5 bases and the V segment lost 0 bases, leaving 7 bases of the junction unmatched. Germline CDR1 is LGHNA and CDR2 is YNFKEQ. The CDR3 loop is CASSQEPREGNNEQFF. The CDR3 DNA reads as TGTGCCAGCAGCCAAGAACCTAGGGAGGGCAACAATGAGCAGTTCTTC.

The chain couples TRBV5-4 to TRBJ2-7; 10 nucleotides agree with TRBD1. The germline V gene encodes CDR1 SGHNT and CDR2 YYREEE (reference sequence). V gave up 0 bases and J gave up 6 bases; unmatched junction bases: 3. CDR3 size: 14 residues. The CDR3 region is CASSLVTGGGEQYF. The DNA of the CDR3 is TGTGCCAGCAGCTTGGTGACAGGGGGCGGCGAGCAGTACTTC.

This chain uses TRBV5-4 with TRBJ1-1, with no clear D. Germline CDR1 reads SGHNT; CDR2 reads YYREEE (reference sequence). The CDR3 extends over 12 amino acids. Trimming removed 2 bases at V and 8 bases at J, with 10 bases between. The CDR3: CASSFGEIEAFF. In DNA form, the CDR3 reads TGTGCCAGCAGCTTTGGGGAGATCGAAGCTTTCTTT.

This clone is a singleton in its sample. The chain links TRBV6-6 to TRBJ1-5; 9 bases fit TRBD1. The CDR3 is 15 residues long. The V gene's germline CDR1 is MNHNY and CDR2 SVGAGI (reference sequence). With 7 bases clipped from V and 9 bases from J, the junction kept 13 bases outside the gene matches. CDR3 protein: CASTPGQGYRLPQHF. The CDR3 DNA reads TGTGCCAGCACCCCCGGACAGGGGTACCGCTTGCCCCAGCATTTT.

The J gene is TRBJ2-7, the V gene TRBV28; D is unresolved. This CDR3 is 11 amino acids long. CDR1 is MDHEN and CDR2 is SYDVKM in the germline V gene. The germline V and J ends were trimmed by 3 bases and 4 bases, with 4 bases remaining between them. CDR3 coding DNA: TGTGCCAGCAGTTTCCAATACGAGCAGTACTTC. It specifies CASSFQYEQYF.

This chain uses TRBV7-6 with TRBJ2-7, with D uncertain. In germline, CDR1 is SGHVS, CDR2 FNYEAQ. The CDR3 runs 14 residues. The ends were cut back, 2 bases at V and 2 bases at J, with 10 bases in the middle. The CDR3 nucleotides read TGTGCCAGCAGCTTAATGGTTGGCACCTACGAGCAGTACTTC. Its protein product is CASSLMVGTYEQYF. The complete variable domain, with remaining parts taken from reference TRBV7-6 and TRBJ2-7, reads GAGVSQSPRYKVTKRGQDVALRCDPISGHVSLYWYRQALGQGPEFLTYFNYEAQQDKSGLPNDRFSAERPEGSISTLTIQRTEQRDSAMYRCASSLMVGTYEQYFGPGTRLTVT.

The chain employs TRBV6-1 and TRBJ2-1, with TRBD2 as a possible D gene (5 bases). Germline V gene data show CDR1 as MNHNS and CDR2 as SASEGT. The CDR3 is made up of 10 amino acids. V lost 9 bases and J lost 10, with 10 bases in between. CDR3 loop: CASKRGEQFF. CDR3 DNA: TGTGCCAGTAAGCGAGGGGAGCAGTTCTTC.

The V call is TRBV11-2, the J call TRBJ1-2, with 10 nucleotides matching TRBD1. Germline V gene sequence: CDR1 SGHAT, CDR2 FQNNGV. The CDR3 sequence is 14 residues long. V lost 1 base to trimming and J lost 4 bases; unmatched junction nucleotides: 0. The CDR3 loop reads CASSLGTGGYGYTF. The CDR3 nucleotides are TGTGCCAGCAGCTTAGGGACAGGGGGCTATGGCTACACCTTC.